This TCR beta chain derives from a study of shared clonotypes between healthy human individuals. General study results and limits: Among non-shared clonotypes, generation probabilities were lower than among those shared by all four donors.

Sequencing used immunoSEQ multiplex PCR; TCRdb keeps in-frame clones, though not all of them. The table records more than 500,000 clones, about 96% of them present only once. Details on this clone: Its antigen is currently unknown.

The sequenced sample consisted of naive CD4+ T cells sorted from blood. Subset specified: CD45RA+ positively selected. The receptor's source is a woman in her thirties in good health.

The CDR3 loop reads CAIRAISDTQYF. The CDR3 DNA reads as TGTGCCATCCGGGCCATAAGCGATACGCAGTATTTT. V and J are TRBV6-1 and TRBJ2-3; no definite D call. Trimming removed 10 bases from V and 6 bases from J, with 14 bases in between. The CDR3 has 12 residues. Germline CDR1 reads MNHNS; CDR2 reads SASEGT.